What follows are 17 T cell receptor beta chains derived from one specimen sequenced in a study of blood T cells in healthy people across ages. Through a sample-barcoded 5' primer and a J-beta primer mix, a second PCR was run for roughly 6 to 11 cycles. TCRdb fed the 5' RACE reads into MiXCR, producing one record per CDR3 protein. The data show about 1.8 million distinct CDR3 sequences, roughly 49% seen once. The sequencing sample was made of blood. These receptors originate from a woman aged 40 to 49 in good health.

As for this clonotype: At one boundary the junction diverges from the germline segment, which might be a read error. The CDR3 nucleotides read TGCGCCAGCAGCGTAGAGGGTAGCACAGATGCGCAGTATTTT. Translated: CASSVEGSTDAQYF. J is TRBJ2-3 and V is TRBV9; possibly TRBD2 for D (5 bases). Germline CDR1 and CDR2: SGDLS and YYNGEE. The CDR3 runs 14 residues.

This clonotype was counted once. The CDR3 bases are TGTGCCAGCAGCCTCCTAGCGTCAAGCTCCTACGAGCAGTACTTC. It translates to CASSLLASSSYEQYF. The gene calls are TRBV7-9 and TRBJ2-5, with D maybe TRBD2 (6 bases). The DNA end favors TRBJ2-7, so the J call may be wrong. Per the germline V gene, CDR1 is SEHNR and CDR2 is FQNEAQ (reference sequence). CDR3 size: 15 residues.

The rearrangement links TRBV7-8 to TRBJ2-1; D unresolved. Germline lookup yields CDR1 SGHVS and CDR2 FQNEAQ. V lost 6 bases and J lost 8, with 5 bases in between. The CDR3 totals 10 residues. CDR3 bases: TGTGCCAGCAGAGATGATGAGCAGTTCTTC. It codes for CASRDDEQFF.

This rearrangement joins TRBV7-9 to TRBJ2-3, with 11 bases that match TRBD2. V shed 4 bases, J shed 2 bases, and the junction held 5 bases outside the gene matches. The CDR3 is 16 amino acids. The V gene's germline CDR1 is SEHNR and CDR2 FQNEAQ (reference sequence). The CDR3 region is CASSSRLAGFTDTQYF. The CDR3 region has the DNA TGTGCCAGCAGCTCCCGACTAGCGGGGTTCACAGATACGCAGTATTTT.

The CDR3 spells CASSLLVGKETQYF. In nucleotides, the CDR3 is TGTGCCAGCAGTTTATTGGTGGGGAAAGAGACCCAGTACTTC. The chain joins TRBV28 to TRBJ2-5; D gene uncertain. This CDR3 is 14 amino acids long. CDR1 is MDHEN, CDR2 SYDVKM, per germline. Trimming removed 1 base from V and 3 bases from J, with 9 bases in between. The full variable domain, rest sourced from reference TRBV28 and TRBJ2-5, is DVKVTQSSRYLVKRTGEKVFLECVQDMDHENMFWYRQDPGLGLRLIYFSYDVKMKEKGDIPEGYSVSREKKERFSLILESASTNQTSMYLCASSLLVGKETQYFGPGTRLLVL.

The chain is built from TRBV6-5 and TRBJ1-1, with D tentatively TRBD1 (6 bases). The CDR3 loop spans 15 amino acids. CDR1 is MNHEY and CDR2 is SVGAGI in the germline V gene. Trimming cost V 6 bases and J 6 bases, with 20 bases left between them. The CDR3 DNA reads as TGTGCCAGCAGACCACCTACAGGGCTGTCGGCTGAAGCTTTCTTT. It encodes CASRPPTGLSAEAFF.

This clonotype was seen a handful of times. V gene TRBV20-1 combines with J gene TRBJ2-1, with D tentatively TRBD1 (6 bases). Germline CDR1 DFQATT, CDR2 SNEGSKA (reference sequence). The CDR3 has 13 residues. The ends were cut back, 1 base at V and 8 bases at J, with 12 bases in the middle. Here the CDR3 reads CSARAPSGDEQFF. The CDR3 nucleotides are TGCAGTGCTAGAGCCCCCTCAGGGGATGAGCAGTTCTTC.

V usage is TRBV3-1 and J usage is TRBJ2-1, with D tentatively TRBD1 (6 bases). This CDR3 comprises 13 residues. CDR1 LGHDT and CDR2 YNNKEL come from the germline V gene (reference sequence). Trimming removed 4 bases from V and 10 bases from J, with 14 bases in between. This CDR3 is CASSREQGREQFF. As DNA, the CDR3 is TGTGCCAGCAGCCGGGAACAGGGCCGAGAGCAGTTCTTC.

The chain links TRBV27 to TRBJ1-2; 7 positions agree with TRBD1. The CDR3 covers 14 residues. The junction had 14 bases not matched to a gene; V was cut back by 8 bases and J by 8 bases. Germline CDR1 reads MNHEY; CDR2 reads SMNVEV (reference sequence). The CDR3 spells CASRDSGRGVGYTF. The CDR3 DNA is TGTGCCAGCCGGGACAGCGGTAGGGGAGTCGGCTACACCTTC.

The chain combines TRBV15 with TRBJ2-1; D is undetermined. Germline V gives CDR1 LNHNV, CDR2 YYDKDF (reference sequence). CDR3 length equals 15 residues. Trimming pared 0 bases from V and 6 bases from J, leaving 12 bases between. The CDR3 DNA sequence: TGTGCCACCAGCAGAGATGGCAAGCGAAGCAATGAGCAGTTCTTC. Translating it yields CATSRDGKRSNEQFF. Full variable domain (outside the CDR3, taken from reference TRBV15 and TRBJ2-1): DAMVIQNPRYQVTQFGKPVTLSCSQTLNHNVMYWYQQKSSQAPKLLFHYYDKDFNNEADTPDNFQSRRPNTSFCFLDIRSPGLGDTAMYLCATSRDGKRSNEQFFGPGTRLTVL.

V gene TRBV27 combines with J gene TRBJ2-7; maybe TRBD2 (5 bases). In germline, CDR1 is MNHEY, CDR2 SMNVEV (reference sequence). The germline V and J ends were trimmed by 5 bases and 4 bases, with 21 bases remaining between them. The CDR3 is 16 residues long. CDR3 DNA sequence: TGTGCCAGCAGTACCCCTACTGGGCCCCGGAGGTACGAGCAGTACTTC. Amino acid sequence: CASSTPTGPRRYEQYF.

CDR3: CASSYLERAIDTQYF. DNA for the CDR3: TGTGCCAGCAGTTACCTAGAAAGGGCTATAGATACGCAGTATTTT. The V gene is TRBV6-5, the J gene TRBJ2-3; D uncertain. The V end was cut by 2 bases, the J end by 5 bases, with 14 bases between. Per the germline V gene, CDR1 is MNHEY and CDR2 is SVGAGI. CDR3 length: 15 amino acids.

CDR3 residues: CASVYLTGSRVKKNEQFF. The CDR3 DNA reads as TGTGCCAGCGTATACCTGACGGGGAGCAGGGTAAAGAAAAATGAGCAGTTCTTC. This chain connects TRBV6-5 to TRBJ2-1; D tentatively reads TRBD1 or TRBD2 (5 bases each). The CDR3 has 18 residues. Trimming pared 8 bases from V and 7 bases from J, leaving 30 bases between. The germline gives CDR1 MNHEY, CDR2 SVGAGI.

The gene calls are TRBV20-1 and TRBJ2-7, with TRBD2 as a possible D gene (5 bases). The V and J ends lost 3 bases and 2 bases respectively, with 17 bases between them. Germline V gene sequence: CDR1 DFQATT, CDR2 SNEGSKA (reference sequence). The CDR3 contains 15 residues. Here the CDR3 reads CSARGPAGIAYEQYF. In nucleotides, the CDR3 is TGCAGTGCTAGGGGTCCCGCCGGGATAGCCTACGAGCAGTACTTC.

The J gene is TRBJ2-5, the V gene TRBV2; D gene ambiguous. TRBJ2-1 explains the end of the DNA better; the J call may be wrong. Looked up from germline, CDR1 is SNHLY and CDR2 is FYNNEI. The CDR3 sequence is 12 residues long. The CDR3 region is CASSEIGETQFF. In DNA form, the CDR3 reads TGTGCCAGCAGTGAAATCGGAGAGACCCAGTTCTTC.

V gene TRBV29-1 combines with J gene TRBJ2-1, with D possibly matching TRBD2 (5 bases). Germline CDR1 and CDR2: SQVTM and ANQGSEA. The V and J ends lost 3 bases and 9 bases respectively, with 18 bases between them. The CDR3 loop spans 14 amino acids. CDR3 loop: CSVDRSSVGIEQFF. The CDR3 region has the DNA TGCAGCGTTGACCGCTCGTCGGTCGGGATTGAGCAGTTCTTC.

V gene TRBV7-8 combines with J gene TRBJ2-7; TRBD2 aligns across 8 bases. The end of the DNA is better explained by TRBJ2-5, so the J call may be wrong. Looked up from germline, CDR1 is SGHVS and CDR2 is FQNEAQ. This CDR3 is 14 amino acids long. CDR3 sequence: CASSLERGWATQYF. In DNA, the CDR3 is TGTGCCAGCAGCTTAGAGCGGGGGTGGGCGACCCAGTACTTC.